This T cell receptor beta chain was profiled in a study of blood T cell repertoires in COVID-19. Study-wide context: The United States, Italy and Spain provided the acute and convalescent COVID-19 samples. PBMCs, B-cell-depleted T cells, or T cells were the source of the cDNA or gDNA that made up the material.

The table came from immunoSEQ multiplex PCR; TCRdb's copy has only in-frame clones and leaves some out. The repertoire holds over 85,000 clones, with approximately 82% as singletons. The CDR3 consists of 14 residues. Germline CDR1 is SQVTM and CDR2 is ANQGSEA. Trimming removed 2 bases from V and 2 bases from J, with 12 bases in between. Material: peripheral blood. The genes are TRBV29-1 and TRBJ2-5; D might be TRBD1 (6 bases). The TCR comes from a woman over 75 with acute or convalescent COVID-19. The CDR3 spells CSVEMVGQQETQYF. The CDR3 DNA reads TGCAGCGTTGAAATGGTGGGACAACAAGAGACCCAGTACTTC.